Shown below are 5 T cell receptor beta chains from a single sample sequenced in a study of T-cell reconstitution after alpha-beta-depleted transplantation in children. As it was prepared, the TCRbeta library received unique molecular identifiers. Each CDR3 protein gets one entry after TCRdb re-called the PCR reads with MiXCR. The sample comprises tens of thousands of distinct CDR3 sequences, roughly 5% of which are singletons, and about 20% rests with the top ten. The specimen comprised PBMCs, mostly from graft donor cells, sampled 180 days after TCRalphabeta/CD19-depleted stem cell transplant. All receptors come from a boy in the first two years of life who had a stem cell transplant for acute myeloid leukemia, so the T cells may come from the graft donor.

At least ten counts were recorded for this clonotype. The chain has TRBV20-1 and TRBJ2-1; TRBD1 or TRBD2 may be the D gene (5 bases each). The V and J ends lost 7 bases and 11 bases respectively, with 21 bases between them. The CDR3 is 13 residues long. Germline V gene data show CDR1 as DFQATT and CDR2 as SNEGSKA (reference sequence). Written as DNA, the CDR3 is TGCAGTGGCTTAAGGGGCGGGTCTGACAAGCAGTTCTTC. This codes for CSGLRGGSDKQFF.

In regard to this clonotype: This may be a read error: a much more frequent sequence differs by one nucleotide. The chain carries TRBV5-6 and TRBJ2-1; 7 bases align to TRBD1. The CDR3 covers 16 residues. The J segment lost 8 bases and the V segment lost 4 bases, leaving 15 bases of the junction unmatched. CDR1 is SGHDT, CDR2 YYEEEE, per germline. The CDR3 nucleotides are TGTGCCAGCAGCCTGCGACAGGGTGCCCTAATAGATGAGCAGTTCTTC. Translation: CASSLRQGALIDEQFF.

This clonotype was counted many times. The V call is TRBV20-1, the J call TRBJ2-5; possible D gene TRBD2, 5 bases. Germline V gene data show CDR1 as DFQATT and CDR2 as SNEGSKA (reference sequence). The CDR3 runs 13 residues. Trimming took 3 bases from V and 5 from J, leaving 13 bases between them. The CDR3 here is CSARGRRMETQYF. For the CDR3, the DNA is TGCAGTGCTAGGGGTCGGAGGATGGAGACCCAGTACTTC.

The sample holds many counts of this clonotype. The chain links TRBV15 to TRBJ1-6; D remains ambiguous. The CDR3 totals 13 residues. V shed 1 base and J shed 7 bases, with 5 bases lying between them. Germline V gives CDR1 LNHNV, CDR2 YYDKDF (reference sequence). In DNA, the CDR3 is TGTGCCACCAGCAGAGGCCCCAATTCACCCCTCCACTTT. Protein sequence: CATSRGPNSPLHF.

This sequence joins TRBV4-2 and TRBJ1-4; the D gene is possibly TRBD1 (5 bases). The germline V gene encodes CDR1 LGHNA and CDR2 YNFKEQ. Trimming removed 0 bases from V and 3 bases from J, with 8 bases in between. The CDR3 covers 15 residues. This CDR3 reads CASSQDRDPNEKLFF. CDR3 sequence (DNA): TGTGCCAGCAGCCAAGACCGGGACCCTAATGAAAAACTGTTTTTT.